This TCR beta chain was sequenced during a study of cytomegalovirus exposure and HLA in healthy donors (TCRdb year 2017). At the level of the whole study: According to an earlier analysis of a few hundred of the donors, roughly 180 million T cells yielded 90 million to 130 million unique TCR beta sequences and around 280 Gb of sequence data. The later analysis used no new phenotypic data to find candidate immune exposures, relying instead on TCR beta sequences and their occurrence across donors. Typing coverage varied by locus: roughly 629-630 donors for A, B, C, DRB1 and DQB1; roughly 560 for DQA1; about 570 for DPA1; 450 to 480 for DPB1. A handful of DR-DQ haplotypes were handled as single units for association and clustering because linkage in the cohort was strong. In a later analysis, previously published TCR beta repertoires from roughly 710 donors were re-analyzed and high-resolution HLA genotyping was added so that TCR occurrence patterns could be studied. Every discovery cohort repertoire had been produced on one sequencing platform. Roughly 300 gigabases of sequencing data and approximately 85 million unique TCR sequences were included in an early release covering around 600 HLA-typed donors. The aim of the study was to test whether cataloging public T cell receptors could identify signatures of past pathogen exposure. Class I and class II HLA loci were covered by the typing at four-digit resolution. The study combined high-throughput TCR immunosequencing, statistical association of individual TCRs with disease status, and machine learning to predict cytomegalovirus infection status. Among approximately 370 genotyped donors of the cohort, an average of around 250,000 unique TCR beta nucleotide sequences was sequenced per donor, of which about 19% were non-productive. In an earlier analysis of 587 of the donors, high-throughput TCR beta sequencing was used to judge whether each TCR beta V gene segment behaved as functional or pseudogenic. Of the 300 to 450 genotyped donors, 65% to 90% were placed in the genetic ancestry cluster associated with self-reported Caucasian donors. Besides the first cohort of 500 to 700 subjects, a separate validation cohort made up of 90 to 150 different subjects was used. Using immunosequencing, the study profiled T cell repertoires from approximately 700 subjects and related those repertoires to cytomegalovirus serostatus. Alongside the repertoire data, information on donor age, sex, ethnicity and CMV serostatus was compiled. Genome-wide SNP genotypes for about 65% of the 666 donors were used in a later genetic analysis, which treated that subset as a discovery cohort. What the study reported, not specific to this receptor: In both the original and validation cohorts, the classifier was reported to diagnose cytomegalovirus status with high specificity and sensitivity. A later analysis found that TCR association rates varied across HLA loci, with DRB1 alleles showing the most associated TCRs and HLA-C alleles the fewest. It was suggested by the authors that the approach could potentially be generalized to other disease states and immunological phenotypes. Correlated functional status among segregating V segments might reflect linkage disequilibrium, but an unknown experimental factor could not be ruled out. Because some donors lacked HLA typing at each locus, the association tests relied only on the typed subset. Compared with the approximately 670-donor mean, donors in an Asian-associated ancestry cluster had fewer N-insertions in productive TCRs, according to a later genetic analysis. Some IMGT-functional V segments, including TRBV6-2 and TRBV6-3, could not be distinguished by the 87-base-pair reads and were therefore excluded. In a later analysis, HLA-associated TCR beta chains were found to be more clonally expanded and to have lower generation probabilities than equally common non-associated chains. In a later analysis, several top co-occurrence clusters were reported to appear linked to parvovirus B19, influenza, CMV and Epstein-Barr virus. According to a later analysis, most CMV-associated TCR beta chains appeared to be HLA-restricted, and the HLA associations seemed to be driven largely by CMV exposure. At a false discovery rate of 0.05, a later analysis linked 16,951 TCR beta sequences to specific HLA alleles. An association between a missense DCLRE1C variant and V-gene and J-gene trimming of TCR beta chains was found in a later genetic analysis and replicated in an independent cohort. The study gave a list of 150 to 200 TCR beta chains associated with cytomegalovirus. Across donors, most TCR sequences were observed very rarely, whereas some public TCRs were present in many individuals. Seventeen rarely observed V segments, including chromosome 9 orphons, were excluded from the earlier analysis of almost 600 of the donors because counts were too low. When HLA alleles, especially DR and DQ, strongly co-occurred, TCR associations were difficult to assign to individual alleles. A further reported finding was that TCR beta sequences accurately predicted the HLA-A and HLA-B alleles for most subjects in the first cohort. A group of highly shared sequence variants was considered likely to be a technical artifact of the sequencing pipeline. Sequencing depth was assumed to be roughly uniform across donors in the presence/absence analyses, though that assumption may not hold. A few of the identified cytomegalovirus-associated TCR beta chains were confirmed in vitro to be specific for cytomegalovirus antigens. The only immune exposure information available for the cohort was CMV serostatus. In this cohort, only TCR beta chains were sequenced, and detectable features were limited by the absence of alpha or paired-chain data. An earlier analysis of approximately 500 of the donors showed that most TCR beta V segments appeared in productive rearrangements either about 87% or about 30% of the time, which broadly matched IMGT annotations.

For CDR1 and CDR2, the germline V gene (reference sequence) lists GTSNPN and SVGIG. Trimming leaves V shorter by 7 bases and J shorter by 0 bases, with the junction holding 3 bases beyond the gene matches. From the cysteine up to the phenylalanine, the CDR3 has a length of 13 residues. This entry keeps only the CDR3 DNA: 39 bases, framed from base 1. The receptor library was made with the immunoSEQ multiplex PCR assay. For the multiplex PCR, a mixture combining 60 forward primers for TCR Vbeta segments and 13 reverse primers for TCR Jbeta segments was used. A multiplex PCR assay on genomic DNA amplified the CDR3 region of rearranged TCR beta genes. The amplified TCR beta libraries were sequenced on the Illumina HiSeq System as 87-base-pair reads. As for the authors' bioinformatics: In a later analysis, some 80 million unique TCR beta chains were counted across the roughly 610 repertoires, and around 10 million of these chains were shared by at least two donors. Raw reads were error-corrected and collapsed into unique sequences by a nearest-neighbor algorithm in which closely related sequences were merged to remove PCR and sequencing errors. CDR3 sequences were aligned to IMGT reference sequences to assign V, D and J gene segments. For a sequence to be retained, at least a six-nucleotide match to both a V gene segment and a J gene segment was required. Rearrangements were classified as productive when the CDR3 lacked stop codons and remained in frame with V and J, and all other rearrangements were classified as non-productive. Following IMGT convention, CDR3 was defined as the stretch from the second conserved V-encoded cysteine up to the conserved J-encoded phenylalanine. The earlier analysis of a few hundred of the donors excluded any sequence lacking an unambiguous match to a single V gene segment. An earlier analysis of 587 of the donors classified V segments as functional when productive rearrangements were above 56.7% and as segregating when the standard deviation between donors was above 5%. A statistical classification framework was built for diagnosing cytomegalovirus status from the catalog of TCR beta chain sequences. A later analysis assigned V and J genes by comparing TCR nucleotide sequences with IMGT/GENE-DB human TR gene sequences. Using the TCRdist pipeline, a later analysis assigned CDR3 sequences along with most-parsimonious VDJ recombination scenarios. In a later analysis, every TCR beta chain was defined by the combination of its CDR3 amino acid sequence and its V-gene family, and reads without a unique V-gene family were dropped. To address suspected cross-contamination and a sequencing artifact, a later analysis removed over 500 highly shared, low-generation-probability nucleotide sequences. In a later analysis, a clonal expansion index was calculated for each public chain from normalized within-repertoire ranks of inferred template counts. In a later analysis, generation probabilities were computed using a VDJ recombination model fitted to out-of-frame rearrangements, and the results were checked against IGoR. In a later analysis, TCR-TCR, TCR-HLA and TCR-CMV co-occurrence was scored with hypergeometric tests, and a repertoire-size bias correction was applied to TCR pairs. In a later analysis, false discovery rates were estimated by permuting HLA or CMV assignments 20 times. In a later analysis, co-occurring TCRs were grouped using DBSCAN, with TCRdist sequence similarity added in when clustering inside HLA-allele-positive subsets. Co-occurrence clustering excluded repertoires with fewer than 30,000 or more than 120,000 public chains, plus five with anomalous nucleotide sharing. The table comes from immuneACCESS by way of TCRdb, which keeps in-frame sequences with V and J called. Part of the clones is missing from these tables; in studies checked, under half for an unresolved V gene and the rest for unknown reasons. V and J calls and clone size are those listed in that table; D and trimming were worked out from the DNA. This sample gives about 200,000 clones in total; around three quarters of them show up just once. The ten largest clones represent approximately 4.7% of the sample.

For this clone: Its antigen has not been determined. The sample holds no much larger clone one base away, and base qualities are not on file.

The cohort comprised 550 to 700 healthy bone marrow donors. At the time of sampling, every cohort member was nominally healthy, though immune exposures that went unrecorded were likely present. The donor tested CMV seropositive and was one of the 289 seropositive cohort members. Every donor gave a peripheral blood sample, and the peripheral blood mononuclear cells from that sample were used for TCR beta sequencing. Genomic DNA extraction from the blood cell samples was performed with the Qiagen DNeasy Blood Extraction Kit. This receptor was taken from a young woman in good health and CMV-seropositive. The chain is encoded by TRBV30 joined to TRBJ1-5; 7 bases in the junction line up with TRBD1. The specimen was PBMCs. This receptor carries the CDR3 CASGTDSNQPQHF. The nucleotides read TGTGCCTCCGGGACAGATAGCAATCAGCCCCAGCATTTT.